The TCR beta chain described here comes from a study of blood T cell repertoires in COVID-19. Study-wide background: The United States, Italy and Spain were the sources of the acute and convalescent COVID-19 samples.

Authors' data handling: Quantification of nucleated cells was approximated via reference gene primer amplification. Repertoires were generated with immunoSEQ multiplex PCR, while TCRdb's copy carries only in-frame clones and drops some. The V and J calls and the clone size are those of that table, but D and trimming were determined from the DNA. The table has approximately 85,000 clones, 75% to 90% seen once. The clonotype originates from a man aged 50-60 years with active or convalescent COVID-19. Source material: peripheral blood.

In DNA, the CDR3 is TGTGCCAGCAGCTTCCCCGGGAGGGCAGATACGCAGTATTTT. Its protein is CASSFPGRADTQYF. V is TRBV7-2 and J is TRBJ2-3; 8 positions agree with TRBD2. The trim removed 3 bases at V and 4 bases at J, leaving 3 bases unmatched. The germline V gene encodes CDR1 SGHTA and CDR2 FQGNSA. The CDR3 loop spans 14 amino acids.